The next 32 T cell receptor beta chains were all read from a single sample in a study of T cell repertoires in cytomegalovirus infection. TCRdb fed the reads into MiXCR, producing one record per CDR3 protein. The sample consists of around 320,000 distinct CDR3 sequences, 9.5% of them appearing once. Sequenced material: PBMCs. These receptors were taken from a human donor in good health (CMV status not recorded). Some clones in this sample may be carry-over from other donors' samples.

This clonotype was recorded a few times. The V and J genes are TRBV7-2 and TRBJ1-2, with D hard to call. V lost 5 bases and J lost 2, with 15 bases in between. Germline lookup yields CDR1 SGHTA and CDR2 FQGNSA. This CDR3 contains 15 residues. This CDR3 reads CASSIGGPQNYGYTF. CDR3 coding DNA: TGTGCCAGCAGCATAGGCGGGCCGCAAAACTATGGCTACACCTTC.

This clonotype was counted at least ten times. V is TRBV7-2 and J is TRBJ2-7; 7 nucleotides align to TRBD2. The junction had 8 bases not matched to a gene; V was cut back by 2 bases and J by 7 bases. Germline V gene lookup returns CDR1 SGHTA and CDR2 FQGNSA. The CDR3 runs 14 residues. CDR3 sequence: CASSLRGRAREQYF. The CDR3 DNA sequence: TGTGCCAGCAGCTTACGTGGGAGGGCCAGGGAGCAGTACTTC.

This clonotype was counted ten times or more. The chain is built from TRBV12-3 or TRBV12-4 and TRBJ2-1; tentatively, D is TRBD2 (6 bases). Trimming removed 3 bases from V and 7 bases from J, with 7 bases in between. This CDR3 spans 12 amino acids. CDR3 loop: CASSFGGNEQFF. The DNA of the CDR3 is TGTGCCAGCAGTTTTGGAGGGAATGAGCAGTTCTTC.

This chain links TRBV19 with TRBJ1-2; D might be TRBD1 (5 bases). The CDR3 runs 13 residues. V gave up 11 bases and J gave up 8 bases, with 21 bases separating them. CDR1 and CDR2 from the germline V gene are LNHDA and SQIVND (reference sequence). CDR3 DNA sequence: TGTGCCGGAGGGGACCAGGTCGGCGGGGGCTACACCTTC. Its protein product is CAGGDQVGGGYTF. Full variable domain (missing parts from reference TRBV19 and TRBJ1-2): DGGITQSPKYLFRKEGQNVTLSCEQNLNHDAMYWYRQDPGQGLRLIYYSQIVNDFQKGDIAEGYSVSREKKESFPLTVTSAQKNPTAFYLCAGGDQVGGGYTFGSGTRLTVV.

This clonotype showed up just a few times. J is TRBJ1-4 and V is TRBV9, with no clear D. From germline, CDR1 is SGDLS and CDR2 YYNGEE. The V gene lost 0 bases and the J gene lost 7 bases, with 10 bases spanning the gap. The CDR3 totals 14 residues. The CDR3 DNA is TGTGCCAGCAGCGTAGGCGGTAGAGCTGAAAAACTGTTTTTT. It specifies CASSVGGRAEKLFF.

This clonotype was seen many times. V gene TRBV28 combines with J gene TRBJ2-5; the D gene could be TRBD1 or TRBD2 (5 bases each). This CDR3 comprises 14 residues. From germline, CDR1 is MDHEN and CDR2 SYDVKM. The V and J ends lost 9 bases and 2 bases respectively, with 16 bases between them. CDR3: CASKNPGRQETQYF. The CDR3 DNA follows: TGTGCCAGTAAAAACCCGGGACGGCAAGAGACCCAGTACTTC.

J is TRBJ2-1 and V is TRBV11-3; D gene unclear. V was pared by 4 bases and J by 8 bases, with 15 bases between. Germline V gives CDR1 SGHNT, CDR2 YENEEA. This CDR3 comprises 14 residues. The chain's CDR3 is CASSSGRLSDEQFF. In DNA form, the CDR3 reads TGTGCCAGCAGCTCCGGACGGCTAAGTGATGAGCAGTTCTTC.

This clonotype was recorded many times. V is TRBV12-3 or TRBV12-4 and J is TRBJ1-2; no reliable D call. The V end lost 8 bases, the J end lost 3 bases, and 13 bases lay between the germline ends. The CDR3 runs 13 residues. The CDR3 protein is CASWSTKDYGYTF. In nucleotides, the CDR3 is TGTGCCAGCTGGTCTACGAAGGACTATGGCTACACCTTC.

This clonotype was seen many times. The J gene is TRBJ2-1, the V gene TRBV6-2 or TRBV6-3, with D possibly matching TRBD2 (6 bases). Germline values: CDR1 MNHEY, CDR2 SVGEGT. Trimming removed 2 bases from V and 9 bases from J, with 23 bases in between. The CDR3 has 17 amino acids. The CDR3, as DNA: TGTGCCAGCAGTTACGACGCCACCGGGACTGCCTTGGGTGAGCAGTTCTTC. Its translation: CASSYDATGTALGEQFF.

This clonotype was detected many times. The J gene is TRBJ1-5, the V gene TRBV7-2; no clear D gene. The CDR3 consists of 14 residues. Germline CDR1 reads SGHTA; CDR2 reads FQGNSA. Trimming stripped 11 bases from V and 3 bases from J, with 17 bases between. CDR3 amino acids: CASGLGRYNQPQHF. In DNA form, the CDR3 reads TGTGCCTCGGGGTTGGGCAGATACAATCAGCCCCAGCATTTT.

This clonotype showed up just a few times. The V gene is TRBV5-6, the J gene TRBJ2-7; TRBD2 might be the D (6 bases). The CDR3 runs to 15 residues. From germline, CDR1 is SGHDT and CDR2 YYEEEE. The V end was cut by 4 bases, the J end by 3 bases, with 17 bases between. CDR3 bases: TGTGCCAGCAGCGGGGGGAGCAGCGCAGTCTACGAGCAGTACTTC. This translates into CASSGGSSAVYEQYF.

This clonotype came up a few times. This chain links TRBV6-2 or TRBV6-3 with TRBJ2-1, with 13 bases that match TRBD2. The CDR3 totals 16 residues. Germline-derived CDR1 and CDR2 are MNHEY and SVGEGT. Germline trimming cut 6 bases from V and 9 bases from J; bases unmatched to any gene: 11. This CDR3 is CASRVGTSGDVGEQFF. CDR3 bases: TGTGCCAGCAGAGTAGGGACTAGCGGGGACGTAGGTGAGCAGTTCTTC.

This clonotype was observed many times. The chain employs TRBV28 and TRBJ2-2, with TRBD1 identical over 7 bases. V trimming: 5 bases; J trimming: 4 bases; junction bases outside the gene matches: 4. The CDR3 is 14 amino acids. CDR1 and CDR2 (germline): MDHEN, SYDVKM. The CDR3 protein is CASSRTGGTGELFF. The DNA of the CDR3 is TGTGCCAGCAGTCGGACAGGCGGCACCGGGGAGCTGTTTTTT.

The rearrangement uses TRBV7-4 and TRBJ1-1; TRBD1 agrees at 9 bases. Per germline, CDR1 SGHVT and CDR2 SQSDAQ. Trimming at V came to 4 bases and at J to 2 bases, leaving 5 bases not matched to a gene. This CDR3 has 15 residues. For the CDR3, the DNA is TGTGCCAGCAGCTATACAGGGGGCGCAAACACTGAAGCTTTCTTT. It is translated as CASSYTGGANTEAFF.

This clonotype appeared a few times. V usage is TRBV7-6 and J usage is TRBJ2-7, with 8 bases matching TRBD1. CDR1 SGHVS and CDR2 FNYEAQ come from the germline V gene. The CDR3 totals 14 residues. J gave up 4 bases and V 4 bases, and 6 bases lay outside the gene matches. CDR3 residues: CASSSRQGMYEQYF. The CDR3 nucleotides read TGTGCCAGCAGCTCCCGACAGGGGATGTACGAGCAGTACTTC.

This clonotype was detected only a few times. The rearrangement uses TRBV28 and TRBJ2-6; D uncertain. CDR3 size: 14 residues. The V gene's germline CDR1 is MDHEN and CDR2 SYDVKM. The V end lost 5 bases, the J end lost 4 bases, and 9 bases lay between the germline ends. Here the CDR3 DNA reads TGTGCCAGCAGTGTCGCCGGGGGGGCCAACGTCCTGACTTTC. It codes for CASSVAGGANVLTF.

This clonotype has only a few counts. The rearrangement uses TRBV28 and TRBJ2-4; D not resolved. The CDR3 loop spans 14 amino acids. V lost 2 bases and J 3 bases, leaving 8 bases between the germline ends. CDR1 and CDR2 (germline): MDHEN, SYDVKM. The CDR3 bases are TGTGCCAGCAGTTTAGACGGATTCAAAAACATTCAGTACTTC. Protein: CASSLDGFKNIQYF.

There are many counts of this clonotype. The chain couples TRBV7-9 to TRBJ1-1; no clear D gene. V was shortened by 5 bases and J by 0 bases, with 13 bases between the two germline ends. The CDR3 contains 15 residues. Germline V gives CDR1 SEHNR, CDR2 FQNEAQ (reference sequence). The CDR3 reads CASSATTRLNTEAFF. CDR3 nucleotides: TGTGCCAGCAGCGCTACGACACGGTTGAACACTGAAGCTTTCTTT.

This clonotype has ten or more counts. The rearrangement links TRBV7-6 to TRBJ2-4, with 11 positions matching TRBD2. The J segment lost 6 bases and the V segment lost 3 bases, leaving 13 bases of the junction unmatched. The V gene's germline CDR1 is SGHVS and CDR2 FNYEAQ. The CDR3 is 18 residues long. The DNA for the CDR3 is TGTGCCAGCAGCTTCTTTAGCGGGAGGGCCGGGGATGGAAACATTCAGTACTTC. Its protein product is CASSFFSGRAGDGNIQYF.

The chain is built from TRBV19 and TRBJ2-7, with TRBD2 as a possible D gene (5 bases). Per germline, CDR1 LNHDA and CDR2 SQIVND (reference sequence). This CDR3 region has 15 residues. V was pared by 7 bases and J by 2 bases, with 18 bases between. The CDR3 is CASTPSGGQAYEQYF. CDR3 sequence (DNA): TGTGCCAGTACCCCCTCGGGCGGGCAGGCCTACGAGCAGTACTTC.

Concerning this clonotype: The junction does not match germline at one end; this may be a read error. The chain is built from TRBV6-6 and TRBJ2-2; the D gene could be TRBD1 or TRBD2 (5 bases each). Germline V gives CDR1 MNHNY, CDR2 SVGAGI (reference sequence). The CDR3 runs to 14 residues. The chain's CDR3 is CACSGRPNTEELFF. For the CDR3, the DNA is TGTGCCTGCTCGGGACGTCCGAACACCGAGGAGCTGTTTTTT.

The chain joins TRBV9 to TRBJ2-1; unclear D gene. Trimming shortened V by 4 bases and J by 3 bases, and 14 bases separated the two germline ends. The CDR3 loop spans 15 amino acids. Germline loops: CDR1 SGDLS, CDR2 YYNGEE. In nucleotides, the CDR3 is TGTGCCAGCAGCCTGAGCGCCTCCCGCTACAATGAGCAGTTCTTC. It is translated as CASSLSASRYNEQFF.

The chain recombines TRBV4-3 with TRBJ2-5; D is unclear. CDR3 length: 16 amino acids. From germline, CDR1 is LGHNA and CDR2 YSLEER. V was cut by 1 base and J by 1 base, with 13 bases left in between. CDR3 residues: CASSQVVTHPQETQYF. The DNA for the CDR3 is TGCGCCAGCAGCCAAGTAGTAACGCATCCCCAAGAGACCCAGTACTTC.

As concerns this clonotype: A much bigger clone sits one base away, suggesting this may be a read error. The chain links TRBV4-1 to TRBJ1-4; the D gene is possibly TRBD1 (6 bases). V was pared by 1 base and J by 0 bases, with 12 bases between. Germline CDR1 and CDR2: MGHRA and YSYEKL. The CDR3 has 17 residues. CDR3 nucleotides: TGCGCCAGCAGCCAAGCGGGGGACATACCAACTAATGAAAAACTGTTTTTT. Its protein is CASSQAGDIPTNEKLFF.

V is TRBV4-2 and J is TRBJ2-5; D remains ambiguous. The CDR3 length is 16 residues. Germline CDR1 is LGHNA and CDR2 is YNFKEQ. Trimming removed 0 bases from V and 3 bases from J, with 14 bases in between. CDR3 loop: CASSQDPYPGEETQYF. The CDR3 region has the DNA TGTGCCAGCAGCCAAGATCCGTACCCCGGAGAAGAGACCCAGTACTTC.

This clonotype was counted ten times or more. The J gene is TRBJ1-6, the V gene TRBV7-9; tentatively, D is TRBD1 (5 bases). Trimming left V 4 bases short and J 5 bases short, with 12 bases between. Per the germline V gene, CDR1 is SEHNR and CDR2 is FQNEAQ (reference sequence). The CDR3 sequence is 15 residues long. The CDR3 coding sequence is TGTGCCAGCAGCTCGCCGGGGGTCAATAATTCACCCCTCCACTTT. Translated: CASSSPGVNNSPLHF.

This clonotype was observed at least ten times. CDR3 bases: TGTGCCATCAGTGAGTTCTTAGAGGGAGCCGCCTCCAATGAGCAGTTCTTC. As protein: CAISEFLEGAASNEQFF. This chain connects TRBV10-3 to TRBJ2-1, with a weak D call TRBD2 (5 bases). Germline loops: CDR1 ENHRY, CDR2 SYGVKD. Trimming shortened V by 1 base and J by 6 bases, and 19 bases separated the two germline ends. This CDR3 is 17 amino acids long.

This clonotype was picked up a small number of times. The chain is built from TRBV11-2 and TRBJ2-7; 8 bases line up with TRBD1. CDR3 size: 15 residues. Per germline, CDR1 SGHAT and CDR2 FQNNGV. The V gene end was trimmed by 5 bases and the J gene end by 0 bases; junction bases not matched to a gene: 6. CDR3 residues: CASSRTGLSSYEQYF. CDR3 in DNA: TGTGCCAGCAGCCGGACAGGGCTCAGCTCCTACGAGCAGTACTTC. The full variable domain, with the rest looked up from reference TRBV11-2 and TRBJ2-7, is EAGVAQSPRYKIIEKRQSVAFWCNPISGHATLYWYQQILGQGPKLLIQFQNNGVVDDSQLPKDRFSAERLKGVDSTLKIQPAKLEDSAVYLCASSRTGLSSYEQYFGPGTRLTVT.

This clonotype has a handful of counts. The rearrangement joins TRBV5-1 to TRBJ2-1, with D possibly being TRBD2 (5 bases). In germline, CDR1 is SGHRS, CDR2 YFSETQ. V was trimmed by 3 bases and J by 6 bases, leaving 13 bases between them. This CDR3 is built from 14 residues. CDR3 nucleotide sequence: TGCGCCAGCAGCTCTTACGTAGGGAGCAATGAGCAGTTCTTC. Its protein product is CASSSYVGSNEQFF.

The sample holds many counts of this clonotype. The rearrangement links TRBV6-5 to TRBJ1-6; no firm D call. The CDR3 is 14 residues long. V was pared by 2 bases and J by 10 bases, with 12 bases between. Germline lookup yields CDR1 MNHEY and CDR2 SVGAGI. Here the CDR3 DNA reads TGTGCCAGCAGTTACACCCGAGATAGGTCACCCCTCCACTTT. Protein product: CASSYTRDRSPLHF.

The rearrangement uses TRBV20-1 and TRBJ2-7; 7 bases match TRBD1. There are 12 residues in the CDR3. Per the germline V gene, CDR1 is DFQATT and CDR2 is SNEGSKA (reference sequence). J was trimmed by 3 bases and V by 3 bases; bases with no gene match: 2. DNA of the CDR3: TGCAGTGCTAGTGCAGGGGGCTACGAGCAGTACTTC. It yields the protein CSASAGGYEQYF.

V and J are TRBV15 and TRBJ1-3; no reliable D call. CDR3 size: 14 residues. In germline, CDR1 is LNHNV, CDR2 YYDKDF (reference sequence). Trimming took off 1 base at V and 7 bases at J, with 11 bases between the two ends. Here the CDR3 reads CATSRAGRGNTIYF. The CDR3 nucleotides are TGTGCCACCAGCAGAGCGGGCCGTGGGAACACCATATATTTT.